This passage covers 17 T cell receptor beta chains from one sample sequenced in a study of blood T cell repertoires in COVID-19. Data came from immunoSEQ multiplex PCR; TCRdb stores just in-frame clones and leaves some out. The table shows around 220,000 clones, with about 83% occurring only once. The sequencing sample was made of PBMCs or T cells enriched from blood (not recorded which). The receptors originated from a woman aged 35 to 49 who had recovered from COVID-19.

This chain connects TRBV12-3 or TRBV12-4 to TRBJ2-1; TRBD2 matches 9 bases. Trimming took 3 bases from V and 12 from J; bases not matched to a gene: 3. The CDR3 runs to 12 residues. The CDR3 nucleotides read TGTGCCAGCAGTTTGTGGACTAGCGTGCAGTTCTTC. Amino acid sequence: CASSLWTSVQFF.

This sequence joins TRBV7-2 and TRBJ2-1; the match to TRBD2 covers 9 bases. The CDR3 length is 14 residues. Germline values: CDR1 SGHTA, CDR2 FQGNSA. Trimming took 1 base from V and 6 from J; bases not matched to a gene: 1. This chain's CDR3 is CASSLGGRGNEQFF. The CDR3 DNA reads TGTGCCAGCAGCTTAGGCGGGAGGGGCAATGAGCAGTTCTTC.

The chain carries TRBV12-3 or TRBV12-4 and TRBJ2-7; no definite D call. The CDR3 has 13 residues. V was cut by 6 bases and J by 2 bases, with 11 bases left in between. The CDR3 nucleotides are TGTGCCAGCAGCCAGAGGAGCGCCTACGAGCAGTACTTC. Translated, it gives CASSQRSAYEQYF.

The J gene is TRBJ2-1, the V gene TRBV19, with D perhaps matching TRBD1 (6 bases). This CDR3 region has 15 residues. V lost 3 bases to trimming and J lost 4 bases, with 13 bases between them. Looked up from germline, CDR1 is LNHDA and CDR2 is SQIVND (reference sequence). CDR3 loop: CASSMIQGPYNEQFF. In DNA, the CDR3 is TGTGCCAGTAGTATGATACAGGGCCCGTACAATGAGCAGTTCTTC.

This clone was counted between two and nine times. This chain links TRBV7-2 with TRBJ2-5; TRBD2 agrees at 7 bases. J lost 4 bases, V lost 5 bases, and 16 bases had no gene match. CDR1 SGHTA and CDR2 FQGNSA come from the germline V gene. The length of the CDR3 is 17 residues. CDR3 residues: CASSPLADYGGIETQYF. CDR3 in DNA: TGTGCCAGCAGCCCGCTAGCGGACTACGGGGGAATAGAGACCCAGTACTTC. Supplemented by reference TRBV7-2 and TRBJ2-5, the full variable domain reads GAGVSQSPSNKVTEKGKDVELRCDPISGHTALYWYRQSLGQGLEFLIYFQGNSAPDKSGLPSDRFSAERTGGSVSTLTIQRTQQEDSAVYLCASSPLADYGGIETQYFGPGTRLLVL.

This chain uses TRBV28 with TRBJ2-1; D perhaps matches TRBD1 (5 bases). The CDR3 sequence is 13 residues long. V lost 6 bases and J 4 bases, leaving 10 bases between the germline ends. CDR1 and CDR2 from the germline V gene are MDHEN and SYDVKM. The CDR3 sequence: CASSSPGYNEQFF. CDR3 bases: TGTGCCAGCAGCAGTCCAGGGTACAATGAGCAGTTCTTC.

The rearrangement links TRBV2 to TRBJ2-6; tentatively, D is TRBD1 (5 bases). This CDR3 region has 15 residues. CDR1 and CDR2 (germline): SNHLY, FYNNEI. Between the trimmed V and J ends, which lost 6 bases and 1 base, there was a span of 10 bases. This CDR3 is CASSVQGSGANVLTF. The CDR3 DNA is TGTGCCAGCAGCGTCCAGGGATCTGGGGCCAACGTCCTGACTTTC.

This clone came up a few times. The sample contains more than one DNA sequence encoding this CDR3. This chain links TRBV11-2 with TRBJ2-5; no definite D call. The CDR3 is 12 residues long. Germline CDR1 and CDR2: SGHAT and FQNNGV. Trimming removed 1 base from V and 5 bases from J, with 5 bases in between. In DNA, the CDR3 is TGTGCCAGCAGCTTAGTCCGTGAGACCCAGTACTTC. As protein: CASSLVRETQYF.

This clone was observed a single time. The V call is TRBV28, the J call TRBJ1-4; a weak D match, TRBD1 (6 bases). The V gene lost 5 bases and the J gene lost 8 bases, with 15 bases spanning the gap. Germline V CDR1 and CDR2: MDHEN, SYDVKM. The length of the CDR3 is 14 residues. The DNA for the CDR3 is TGTGCCAGCAGTCAGGGACAAAGAGCCGAAAAACTGTTTTTT. Its protein is CASSQGQRAEKLFF. Based on the CDR3 plus reference TRBV28 and TRBJ1-4, the full variable domain is DVKVTQSSRYLVKRTGEKVFLECVQDMDHENMFWYRQDPGLGLRLIYFSYDVKMKEKGDIPEGYSVSREKKERFSLILESASTNQTSMYLCASSQGQRAEKLFFGSGTQLSVL.

In this sample, this clone turned up a few times. The chain uses TRBV18 and TRBJ2-3, with TRBD2 matching over 13 bases. The trim removed 3 bases at V and 7 bases at J, leaving 13 bases unmatched. The CDR3 consists of 18 residues. Germline lookup yields CDR1 KGHSH and CDR2 LQKENI. Written as DNA, the CDR3 is TGTGCCAGCTCACCTCCGGGACTAGCGGGGCTGGGTGATAATACGCAGTATTTT. Translated: CASSPPGLAGLGDNTQYF.

The chain uses TRBV5-1 and TRBJ2-1, with D maybe TRBD1 (5 bases). Germline lookup yields CDR1 SGHRS and CDR2 YFSETQ. Trimming left V 3 bases short and J 5 bases short, with 9 bases between. This CDR3 region has 13 residues. The CDR3 sequence is CASSYRLNNEQFF. In DNA, the CDR3 is TGCGCCAGCAGCTACAGGCTTAACAATGAGCAGTTCTTC.

This clone showed up just a few times. The V and J genes are TRBV7-2 and TRBJ2-3; D gene ambiguous. Germline V lookup: CDR1 SGHTA, CDR2 FQGNSA. This CDR3 contains 14 residues. Trimming took off 0 bases at V and 4 bases at J, with 8 bases between the two ends. The CDR3 protein is CASSLAGRPDTQYF. Here the CDR3 DNA reads TGTGCCAGCAGCTTAGCCGGCAGGCCAGATACGCAGTATTTT.

J is TRBJ2-5 and V is TRBV9; maybe TRBD2 (7 bases). Germline assignment: CDR1 SGDLS and CDR2 YYNGEE. V dropped 4 bases and J dropped 1 base, with 17 bases sitting between them. The CDR3 totals 16 residues. In DNA form, the CDR3 reads TGTGCCAGCAGCCCAAGCCCCGGGGGGCCCCAAGAGACCCAGTACTTC. It is translated as CASSPSPGGPQETQYF.

The CDR3 coding sequence is TGTGCCACCAGTGATGGCGGGAGACCGGGTTACAATGAGCAGTTCTTC. This codes for CATSDGGRPGYNEQFF. The rearrangement links TRBV24-1 to TRBJ2-1; 7 bases are a match to TRBD2. This CDR3 comprises 16 residues. Germline assignment: CDR1 KGHDR and CDR2 SFDVKD. With V trimmed by 3 bases and J by 4 bases, 8 bases remained unmatched.

This clone has a single count. A much larger clone lies one base from this, so it may be a read error. The chain carries TRBV11-3 and TRBJ1-1; 10 bases match TRBD1. V lost 7 bases, J lost 3 bases, and 5 bases stayed unmatched. CDR1 is SGHNT, CDR2 YENEEA, per germline. This CDR3 comprises 14 residues. The CDR3 DNA reads as TGTGCCAGCAACGACAGGGGGCCGGACACTGAAGCTTTCTTT. Amino acids: CASNDRGPDTEAFF.

This clone was seen a few times. The CDR3 sequence: CASSPRQGENTEAFF. CDR3 DNA sequence: TGCGCCAGCAGCCCTCGACAGGGGGAGAACACTGAAGCTTTCTTT. The chain couples TRBV5-1 to TRBJ1-1; 9 bases map to TRBD1. The germline V gene encodes CDR1 SGHRS and CDR2 YFSETQ. The CDR3 totals 15 residues. Trimming cost V 4 bases and J 1 base; bases outside gene matches: 5.

V usage is TRBV9 and J usage is TRBJ1-6, with 7 bases matching TRBD1. The CDR3 length is 18 residues. CDR1 and CDR2 from the germline V gene are SGDLS and YYNGEE. V lost 0 bases, J lost 7 bases, and 13 bases stayed unmatched. The CDR3 reads CASSVGQDRRKLNSPLHF. In nucleotides, the CDR3 is TGTGCCAGCAGCGTAGGTCAGGACAGGCGAAAGCTAAATTCACCCCTCCACTTT.